A selection of T cell receptor beta chains follows, all from one sample in a study of Ad26.COV2.S vaccination and SARS-CoV-2 variants. TCRdb keeps only in-frame clones here, not all; method: immunoSEQ multiplex PCR. The table records around 300,000 clones, 80% to 90% of them present only once. Sequences were derived from peripheral blood, sampled in a trial of Ad26.COV2.S vaccine versus placebo. The receptors were gathered from a person between 18 and 65 years old who received the Ad26.COV2.S COVID-19 vaccine or a placebo. CDR3s include the opening cysteine and the closing phenylalanine or tryptophan. Each record gives: V gene, J gene, CDR3 length, clone size, D gene, CDR3 DNA, CDR3 protein. A D gene is named only where the DNA matches it firmly. The listing skips clone size in some rows; elsewhere it reads once, few, many or a size class.

>TRBV21-1|TRBJ2-7|13|NA|NA
TGTGCCAGGACCGGGACAGGGTCTGACGAGCAGTACTTC
CARTGTGSDEQYF
>TRBV7-9|TRBJ2-1|15|few|TRBD2
TGTGCCAGCAGCTCGGTGGGACTAGCGAGCCATGAGCAGTTCTTC
CASSSVGLASHEQFF
>TRBV19|TRBJ1-4|13|NA|NA
TGTGCCAGTAGTATGGGGGTGGGTGAAAAACTGTTTTTT
CASSMGVGEKLFF
>TRBV30|TRBJ1-5|14|once|NA
TGTGCCTGGAGAGAAGCGGGGGCCAATCAGCCCCAGCATTTT
CAWREAGANQPQHF
>TRBV3-1/TRBV3-2|TRBJ1-3|14|few|NA
TGTGCCAGCAGCCGAGGATCTTTCGACAACACCATATATTTT
CASSRGSFDNTIYF
>TRBV2|TRBJ2-7|14|NA|NA
TGTGCCAGCAGGGAAAGACAGAACCACTACGAGCAGTACTTC
CASRERQNHYEQYF
>TRBV5-6|TRBJ1-1|15|NA|NA
TGTGCCAGCAGCTTGGTTCCAGGGGTAGTCACTGAAGCTTTCTTT
CASSLVPGVVTEAFF
>TRBV10-3|TRBJ1-5|13|NA|NA
TGTGCCATCAAGGGGACGGTCAATCAGCCCCAGCATTTT
CAIKGTVNQPQHF
>TRBV6-5|TRBJ2-7|13|NA|NA
TGTGCCAGCAGTTCCGGGCAAACCTACGAGCAGTACTTC
CASSSGQTYEQYF
>TRBV5-4|TRBJ1-1|14|few|NA
TGTGCCAGCAGCTTGGAAGGGGAGAACACTGAAGCTTTCTTT
CASSLEGENTEAFF
>TRBV7-6|TRBJ2-1|14|NA|NA
TGTGCCCGCTTTCAGTTAACCTCCTACAATGAGCAGTTCTTC
CARFQLTSYNEQFF
>TRBV13|TRBJ2-7|14|NA|NA
TGTGCCAGCAGCTTAGGCCTTATGGTTAACGAGCAGTACTTC
CASSLGLMVNEQYF
>TRBV28|TRBJ1-1|14|NA|NA
TGTGCCAGCAGTTTACCCGGAGGTTACACTGAAGCTTTCTTT
CASSLPGGYTEAFF
>TRBV27|TRBJ2-3|15|NA|NA
TGTGCCAGCAGCGCCGGACGTACTAGCACAGATACGCAGTATTTT
CASSAGRTSTDTQYF
>TRBV6-5|TRBJ1-2|13|NA|NA
TGTGCCAGCAGGTTTTCCACGGAATATGGCTACACCTTC
CASRFSTEYGYTF
>TRBV19|TRBJ2-3|14|NA|TRBD1
TGTGCCAGTAGTCCGGGACAGGGAGCAGATACGCAGTATTTT
CASSPGQGADTQYF
>TRBV14|TRBJ2-1|15|NA|NA
TGTGCCAGCAGCCAAGCGGACAGCTCCTACAATGAGCAGTTCTTC
CASSQADSSYNEQFF
>TRBV3-1/TRBV3-2|TRBJ2-7|14|NA|NA
TGTGCCAGCAGCCAAGACAGGACCTCCTACGAGCAGTACTTC
CASSQDRTSYEQYF
>TRBV2|TRBJ2-5|14|many|NA
TGTGCCAGCAGTGAAGGATGGGCAGAAGAGACCCAGTACTTC
CASSEGWAEETQYF
>TRBV10-3|TRBJ2-7|16|NA|NA
TGTGCCATCAGTCCTGCCCCGGGACTCCAGTCCTACGAGCAGTACTTC
CAISPAPGLQSYEQYF
>TRBV29-1|TRBJ1-1|14|NA|NA
TGCAGCGTTGCTCAAGCCAGGGCCAACACTGAAGCTTTCTTT
CSVAQARANTEAFF
>TRBV6-5|TRBJ2-5|15|NA|NA
TGTGCCAGCAGCCCGTCTAAGGAGGGCTTGGAGACCCAGTACTTC
CASSPSKEGLETQYF
>TRBV28|TRBJ2-2|13|once|NA
TGTGCCAGCAGTCGGGATAACACCGGGGAGCTGTTTTTT
CASSRDNTGELFF
>TRBV7-9|TRBJ2-3|18|once|TRBD2
TGTGCCAGCAGCATGACTAGCGGGGGACCCCTGGACACAGATACGCAGTATTTT
CASSMTSGGPLDTDTQYF
>TRBV14|TRBJ2-1|15|NA|NA
TGTGCCAGCAGCCCCCTTTGGAGCTCCTACAATGAGCAGTTCTTC
CASSPLWSSYNEQFF
>TRBV6-2/TRBV6-3|TRBJ1-1|16|once|NA
TGTGCCAGCAGTTACTCGAAGCTGGGGGCTAGCACTGAAGCTTTCTTT
CASSYSKLGASTEAFF
>TRBV3-1/TRBV3-2|TRBJ2-5|12|NA|NA
TGTGCCAGCAGCCAAGACAGAGAGACCCAGTACTTC
CASSQDRETQYF
>TRBV27|TRBJ2-7|14|once|NA
TGTGCCAGCAGTTTATCGAAACACCCCTACGAGCAGTACTTC
CASSLSKHPYEQYF
>TRBV5-5|TRBJ1-5|13|NA|TRBD1
TGTGCCAGCAGCGGACAGGTTTACCAGCCCCAGCATTTT
CASSGQVYQPQHF
>TRBV11-3|TRBJ2-2|13|NA|NA
TGTGCCAGCAGCTCCAGGGTGTCCGGGGAGCTGTTTTTT
CASSSRVSGELFF
>TRBV12-3/TRBV12-4|TRBJ2-7|13|NA|NA
TGTGCCAGCAGTTTGACAAATTCCTACGAGCAGTACTTC
CASSLTNSYEQYF